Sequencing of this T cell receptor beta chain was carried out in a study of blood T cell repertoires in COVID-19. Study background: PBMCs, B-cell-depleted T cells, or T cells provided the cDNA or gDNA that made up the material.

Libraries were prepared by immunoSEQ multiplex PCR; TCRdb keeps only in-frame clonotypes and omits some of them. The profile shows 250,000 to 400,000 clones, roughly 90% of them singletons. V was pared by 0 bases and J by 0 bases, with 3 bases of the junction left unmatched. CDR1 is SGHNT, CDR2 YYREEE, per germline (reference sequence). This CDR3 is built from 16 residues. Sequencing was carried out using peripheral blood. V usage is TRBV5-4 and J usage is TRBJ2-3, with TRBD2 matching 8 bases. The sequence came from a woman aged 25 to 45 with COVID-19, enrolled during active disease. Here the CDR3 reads CASSLGPGGSTDTQYF. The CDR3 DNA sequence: TGTGCCAGCAGCTTGGGGCCGGGAGGGAGCACAGATACGCAGTATTTT. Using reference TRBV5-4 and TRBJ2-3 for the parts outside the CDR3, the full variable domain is ETGVTQSPTHLIKTRGQQVTLRCSSQSGHNTVSWYQQALGQGPQFIFQYYREEENGRGNFPPRFSGLQFPNYSSELNVNALELDDSALYLCASSLGPGGSTDTQYFGPGTRLTVL.